This T cell receptor (beta chain) was captured in a study of T cells in Graves' hyperthyroidism and ophthalmopathy. Amplification yielded TCR beta CDR3 regions, with RNA transcripts as the source. First-round RT-PCR with HTBI primers amplified the TCR CDR3 region. TCRdb analysed the multiplex PCR reads with MiXCR anew, one entry per CDR3 protein. Of about 560,000 distinct CDR3 sequences listed, approximately 15% were seen once; the top ten hold around 19%. In its sample, this clonotype was seen many times. Antigen unknown. Whole-study findings and limits: Blood also contained most expanded thyroid clonotypes above 0.001. With a median lead of around 6.7 months before onset, the model predicted ophthalmopathy.

Clinical symptoms, serum thyroxine and TRAb, thyroid ultrasound and orbital computed tomography together formed the diagnostic basis. Between the trimmed V and J ends, which lost 4 bases and 9 bases, there was a span of 16 bases. Looked up from germline, CDR1 is LNHNV and CDR2 is YYDKDF (reference sequence). CDR3 length: 15 amino acids. This sequence originates from a woman under 30 with Graves' hyperthyroidism. The gene calls are TRBV15 and TRBJ1-6; D ambiguous. The sequencing input was blood. CDR3 sequence: CATSTLERIPSPLHF. The CDR3 DNA reads TGTGCCACCAGCACCTTAGAACGGATACCTTCACCCCTCCACTTT. The whole variable domain, filled in from reference TRBV15 and TRBJ1-6, reads DAMVIQNPRYQVTQFGKPVTLSCSQTLNHNVMYWYQQKSSQAPKLLFHYYDKDFNNEADTPDNFQSRRPNTSFCFLDIRSPGLGDTAMYLCATSTLERIPSPLHFGNGTRLTVT.